A single TCR beta chain is shown here with its context. Its antigen remains unknown. The sample is drawn from a study of CD8 T cells in ankylosing spondylitis. With molecular barcodes, quantitative 5'-RACE was used to make the TCR beta libraries. TCRdb analysed the 5' RACE reads with MiXCR anew, one entry per CDR3 protein. This sample has 200,000 to 250,000 distinct CDR3 sequences, with about 10% found just once. The V gene end was trimmed by 9 bases and the J gene end by 4 bases; junction bases not matched to a gene: 11. The CDR3 has 14 amino acids. Germline lookup yields CDR1 SEHNR and CDR2 FQNEAQ (reference sequence). General study findings and limits: Existing reports had already noted some motif variants in reactive arthritis synovial fluid and blood.

V usage is TRBV7-9 and J usage is TRBJ1-1; 7 bases are shared with TRBD1. This TCR was sampled from a male donor with ankylosing spondylitis or in good health (not recorded which). The sample comprised blood, either unsorted or a sorted T cell fraction (not recorded which). The CDR3: CASSRARGVTEAFF. CDR3 in DNA: TGTGCCAGTAGTCGGGCCAGGGGGGTCACTGAAGCTTTCTTT.